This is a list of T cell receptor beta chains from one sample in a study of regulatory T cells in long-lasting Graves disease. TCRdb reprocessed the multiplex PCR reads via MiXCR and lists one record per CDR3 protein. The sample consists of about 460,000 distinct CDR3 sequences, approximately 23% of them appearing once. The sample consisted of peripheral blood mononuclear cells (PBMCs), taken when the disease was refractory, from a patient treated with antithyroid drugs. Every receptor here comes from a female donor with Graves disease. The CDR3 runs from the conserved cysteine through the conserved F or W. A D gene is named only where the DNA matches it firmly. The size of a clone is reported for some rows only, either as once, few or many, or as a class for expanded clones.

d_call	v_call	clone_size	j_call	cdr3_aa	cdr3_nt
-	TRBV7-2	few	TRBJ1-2	CASSLAGARGYTF	TGTGCCAGCAGCTTAGCGGGGGCCCGCGGCTACACCTTC
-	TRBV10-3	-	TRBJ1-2	CAIKQEDGYTF	TGTGCCATCAAACAAGAAGACGGCTACACCTTC
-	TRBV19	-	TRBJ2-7	CASGTVGEQYF	TGTGCCAGTGGGACTGTGGGCGAGCAGTACTTC
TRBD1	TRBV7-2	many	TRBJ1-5	CASSSQGDQPQHF	TGTGCCAGCAGCTCCCAGGGGGATCAGCCCCAGCATTTT
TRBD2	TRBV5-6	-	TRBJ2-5	CASSPPSGRASETQYF	TGTGCCAGCAGCCCCCCTAGCGGGAGGGCCTCAGAGACCCAGTACTTC
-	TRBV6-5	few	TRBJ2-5	CASSYRSQETQYF	TGTGCCAGCAGTTACCGCAGCCAAGAGACCCAGTACTTC
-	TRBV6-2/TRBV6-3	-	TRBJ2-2	CASRPGTSGGFTGEPFF	TGTGCCAGCAGACCCGGGACATCTGGAGGGTTCACCGGGGAGCCGTTTTTT
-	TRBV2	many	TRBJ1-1	CASSEQGGDTEAFF	TGTGCCAGCAGTGAGCAGGGTGGGGACACTGAAGCTTTCTTT
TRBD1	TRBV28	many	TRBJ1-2	CASSPGGQGMGYTF	TGTGCCAGCAGCCCCGGCGGACAGGGGATGGGCTACACCTTC
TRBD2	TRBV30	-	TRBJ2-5	CAWAGLAMETQYF	TGTGCCTGGGCGGGACTAGCTATGGAGACCCAGTACTTC
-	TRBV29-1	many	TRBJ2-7	CSVIPGGKDNEQYF	TGCAGCGTTATCCCTGGCGGGAAGGACAACGAGCAGTACTTC
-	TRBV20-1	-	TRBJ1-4	CSAGRGEKLFF	TGCAGTGCCGGCAGGGGTGAAAAACTGTTTTTT
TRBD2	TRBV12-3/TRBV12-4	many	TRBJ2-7	CASKRGPWGGYEQYF	TGTGCCAGCAAAAGAGGACCCTGGGGGGGCTACGAGCAGTACTTC
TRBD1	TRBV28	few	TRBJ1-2	CATRVGQTYGYTF	TGTGCAACCCGTGTGGGACAGACATATGGCTACACCTTC
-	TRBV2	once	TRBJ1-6	CASSEIGNSPLHF	TGTGCCAGCAGTGAAATTGGGAATTCACCCCTCCACTTT
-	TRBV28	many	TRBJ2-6	CASSLLTVPTSGANVLTF	TGTGCCAGCAGTTTACTAACGGTTCCCACCTCTGGGGCCAACGTCCTGACTTTC
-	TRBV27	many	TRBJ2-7	CASSFSGRGHEQYF	TGTGCCAGCAGTTTTAGTGGGAGAGGCCACGAGCAGTACTTC
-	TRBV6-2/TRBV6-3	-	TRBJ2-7	CASRDYRGEFPYEQYF	TGTGCCAGCAGGGACTACAGGGGAGAATTCCCCTACGAGCAGTACTTC
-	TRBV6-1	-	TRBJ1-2	CAGSLNPPYGYTF	TGTGCCGGCAGCCTAAATCCCCCCTATGGCTACACCTTC
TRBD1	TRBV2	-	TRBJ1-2	CASSPGTAGFWYTF	TGTGCCAGCAGCCCCGGGACAGCCGGGTTTTGGTACACCTTC
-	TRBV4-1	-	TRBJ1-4	CASSQWRNEKLFF	TGCGCCAGCAGCCAATGGAGGAATGAAAAACTGTTTTTT
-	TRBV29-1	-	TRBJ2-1	CSVVGGANEQFF	TGCAGCGTTGTAGGGGGGGCCAATGAGCAGTTCTTC
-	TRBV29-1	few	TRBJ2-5	CSVELLDGRQETQYF	TGCAGCGTCGAACTCCTGGACGGGAGACAAGAGACCCAGTACTTC
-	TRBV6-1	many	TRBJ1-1	CASSHGRGKGGEAFF	TGTGCCAGCAGTCACGGGCGGGGGAAAGGCGGTGAAGCTTTCTTT
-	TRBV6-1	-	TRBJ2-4	CASSPSEGSQYF	TGTGCCAGCAGTCCCTCTGAGGGGTCTCAGTACTTC
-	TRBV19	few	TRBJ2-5	CASSALSYQETQYF	TGTGCCAGTAGTGCACTAAGCTACCAAGAGACCCAGTACTTC
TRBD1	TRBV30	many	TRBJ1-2	CAWSPDRDYGYTF	TGTGCCTGGAGTCCTGACAGGGACTATGGCTACACCTTC
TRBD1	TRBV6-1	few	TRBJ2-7	CASIDRAAYEQYF	TGTGCCAGCATTGACAGGGCCGCCTACGAGCAGTACTTC
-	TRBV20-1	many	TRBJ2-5	CSADGQWGETQYF	TGCAGTGCTGATGGACAATGGGGAGAGACCCAGTACTTC
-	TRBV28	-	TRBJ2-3	CASSLEVKTDTQYF	TGTGCCAGCAGTTTGGAGGTGAAGACAGATACGCAGTATTTT
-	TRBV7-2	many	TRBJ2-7	CASRGGPDQGYEQYF	TGTGCCAGCAGGGGGGGGCCAGACCAGGGGTACGAGCAGTACTTC
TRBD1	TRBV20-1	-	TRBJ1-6	CSASKQGANSPLHF	TGCAGTGCCAGTAAACAGGGGGCAAATTCACCCCTCCACTTT
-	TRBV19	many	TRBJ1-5	CASSIPGDQPQHF	TGTGCCAGTAGTATACCAGGGGATCAGCCCCAGCATTTT
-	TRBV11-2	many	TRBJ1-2	CASSLAAENYGYTF	TGTGCCAGCAGCTTAGCTGCAGAGAACTATGGCTACACCTTC
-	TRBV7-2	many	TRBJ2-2	CASSLKGEGGELFF	TGTGCCAGCAGCTTAAAAGGAGAGGGCGGGGAGCTGTTTTTT
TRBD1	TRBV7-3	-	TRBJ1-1	CASSLKTGTQAFF	TGTGCCAGCAGCTTAAAGACAGGGACCCAAGCTTTCTTT
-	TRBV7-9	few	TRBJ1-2	CASSSGSAHYGYTF	TGTGCCAGCAGCTCCGGAAGCGCCCACTATGGCTACACCTTC
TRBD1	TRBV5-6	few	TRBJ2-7	CASSLDRGRTYEQYF	TGTGCCAGCAGCTTGGACAGGGGGCGAACCTACGAGCAGTACTTC
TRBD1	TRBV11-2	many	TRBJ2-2	CASSSTQGARTGELFF	TGTGCCAGCAGCTCAACTCAGGGGGCGCGGACCGGGGAGCTGTTTTTT
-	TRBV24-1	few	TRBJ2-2	CATSAPTGVPFNTGELFF	TGTGCCACCAGTGCCCCAACGGGGGTTCCATTCAACACCGGGGAGCTGTTTTTT
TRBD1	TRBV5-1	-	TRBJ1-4	CASTRDRGLEEKLFF	TGCGCCAGCACCCGGGACAGGGGGCTAGAAGAAAAACTGTTTTTT
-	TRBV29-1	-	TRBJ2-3	CSVEEGKDTQYF	TGCAGCGTTGAAGAGGGGAAAGATACGCAGTATTTT
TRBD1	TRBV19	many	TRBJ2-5	CASSIQTGRQETQYF	TGTGCCAGTAGTATCCAGACAGGGCGACAAGAGACCCAGTACTTC
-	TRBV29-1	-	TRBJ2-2	CSVEVGLRTGELFF	TGCAGCGTTGAAGTAGGACTCCGCACCGGGGAGCTGTTTTTT
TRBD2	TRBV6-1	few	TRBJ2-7	CASSPGRGGLDEQYF	TGTGCCAGCAGTCCCGGGAGGGGGGGTCTCGACGAGCAGTACTTC
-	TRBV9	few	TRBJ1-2	CASSVAPRADGYTF	TGTGCCAGCAGCGTAGCCCCCAGGGCTGATGGCTACACCTTC
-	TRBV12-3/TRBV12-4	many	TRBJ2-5	CASSHYYQETQYF	TGTGCCAGCAGTCACTATTACCAAGAGACCCAGTACTTC
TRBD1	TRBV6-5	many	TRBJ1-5	CASSSGTVLYSNQPQHF	TGTGCCAGCAGTTCGGGGACAGTCCTCTATAGCAATCAGCCCCAGCATTTT
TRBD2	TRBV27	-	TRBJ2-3	CASSHAFQGLAGRGVSTDTQYF	TGTGCCAGCAGTCACGCCTTTCAGGGACTAGCGGGACGAGGGGTTAGCACAGATACGCAGTATTTT
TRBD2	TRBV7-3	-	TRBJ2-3	CASSLIAGSTDTQYF	TGTGCCAGCAGCTTAATAGCGGGGAGCACAGATACGCAGTATTTT
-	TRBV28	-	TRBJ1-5	CASSFSLRGGQPQHF	TGTGCCAGCAGTTTTTCCTTGAGGGGAGGCCAGCCCCAGCATTTT
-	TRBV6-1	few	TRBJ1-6	CAPGRGAGDSPLHF	TGTGCCCCGGGACGGGGAGCGGGTGATTCACCCCTCCACTTT
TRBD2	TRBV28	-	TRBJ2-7	CASRTPLGAGGSLVQYF	TGTGCCAGCAGGACTCCCCTGGGAGCGGGAGGCTCCCTCGTCCAGTACTTC
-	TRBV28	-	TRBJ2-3	CASSASLGLSTDTQYF	TGTGCCAGCAGTGCCTCGCTAGGGTTAAGCACAGATACGCAGTATTTT
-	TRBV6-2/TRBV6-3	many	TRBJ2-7	CASSSTRYEQYF	TGTGCCAGCAGTTCGACCCGCTACGAGCAGTACTTC